This paragraph covers one TCR beta chain sequence. Its antigen remains unknown. Sequencing of TCR beta was undertaken in CD8+ and CD4+ T cells derived from blood. Random hexamers served to reverse transcribe roughly 0.45 to 1 ug RNA. The method of amplification for TCR beta CDR3 was immunoSEQ multiplex PCR, covering 54 Vbeta and 13 Jbeta. TCRdb analysed the immunoSEQ multiplex PCR reads with MiXCR anew, one entry per CDR3 protein. The sample consists of some 120,000 distinct CDR3 sequences, about 90% of them appearing once. The data were taken from a study of CD8 T cells in Susac syndrome. Study results and limitations: An acknowledgment was made by the study that its TCR sequencing and HLA analysis involved relatively few individuals.

Sequencing used CD8+ T cells from PBMCs. This sequence originates from a human donor in good health.

The CDR3 protein is CASSLRREDNEQFF. Written as DNA, the CDR3 is TGCGCCAGCAGCTTGAGAAGGGAGGACAATGAGCAGTTCTTC. This chain links TRBV5-1 with TRBJ2-1; TRBD2 might be the D (6 bases). Trimming cost V 1 base and J 5 bases, with 10 bases left between them. Looked up from germline, CDR1 is SGHRS and CDR2 is YFSETQ. This CDR3 spans 14 amino acids.